The subject of this entry is one TCR beta chain. The source of the sample is a study of blood T cell repertoires in COVID-19. Sequencing used immunoSEQ multiplex PCR; TCRdb keeps in-frame clones, though not all of them. Of tens of thousands of clones listed, 75% to 95% are singletons. CDR1 SGHDN and CDR2 FVKESK come from the germline V gene. This CDR3 has 16 amino acids. The J segment lost 4 bases and the V segment lost 0 bases, leaving 8 bases of the junction unmatched. The origin of this receptor is a man between 60 and 75 years old with acute or convalescent COVID-19. The V gene is TRBV14, the J gene TRBJ2-7; 8 nucleotides agree with TRBD2. What was sequenced was peripheral blood. CDR3 sequence reads: CASSQEYGRATYEQYF. The CDR3 DNA sequence: TGTGCCAGCAGCCAAGAATACGGGAGGGCCACGTACGAGCAGTACTTC.